One sample yielded the 21 T cell receptor beta chains listed below, sequenced in a study of cytomegalovirus exposure and HLA in healthy donors. Sequencing was performed with immunoSEQ multiplex PCR; in TCRdb, only in-frame clones are kept and a portion is missing. The table records roughly 70,000 clones, about 94% of them present only once. The sample comprised PBMCs. These receptors all come from a young man in good health and CMV-seropositive.

This rearrangement joins TRBV9 to TRBJ1-5; 7 bases are shared with TRBD1. Trimming cost V 0 bases and J 2 bases; bases outside gene matches: 2. This CDR3 has 15 amino acids. The germline gives CDR1 SGDLS, CDR2 YYNGEE. The CDR3 protein is CASSVGTGGNQPQHF. In nucleotides, the CDR3 is TGTGCCAGCAGCGTAGGGACAGGAGGCAATCAGCCCCAGCATTTT.

The CDR3 region has the DNA TGTGCCAGCAGTCCCGCCCGGGGTATGAACACTGAAGCTTTCTTT. Protein product: CASSPARGMNTEAFF. The chain combines TRBV27 with TRBJ1-1; D is unresolved. Germline V gives CDR1 MNHEY, CDR2 SMNVEV (reference sequence). V was trimmed by 5 bases and J by 0 bases, leaving 13 bases between them. The CDR3 covers 15 residues.

This sequence joins TRBV4-1 and TRBJ2-7, with D uncertain. Germline CDR1 reads MGHRA; CDR2 reads YSYEKL. The CDR3 extends over 14 amino acids. V was pared by 2 bases and J by 0 bases, with 8 bases between. CDR3 residues: CASSQREFSYEQYF. Written as DNA, the CDR3 is TGCGCCAGCAGCCAACGAGAATTCTCCTACGAGCAGTACTTC.

The chain joins TRBV7-2 to TRBJ2-1, with TRBD2 matching over 13 bases. Germline V gene sequence: CDR1 SGHTA, CDR2 FQGNSA. This CDR3 contains 16 residues. The V segment lost 1 base and the J segment 4 bases; nucleotides outside the gene matches: 1. CDR3 bases: TGTGCCAGCAGCTTAGGGACTAGCGGGAGATACAATGAGCAGTTCTTC. Translated, it gives CASSLGTSGRYNEQFF. Supplemented by reference TRBV7-2 and TRBJ2-1, the full variable domain reads GAGVSQSPSNKVTEKGKDVELRCDPISGHTALYWYRQSLGQGLEFLIYFQGNSAPDKSGLPSDRFSAERTGGSVSTLTIQRTQQEDSAVYLCASSLGTSGRYNEQFFGPGTRLTVL.

The chain recombines TRBV30 with TRBJ2-1, with 11 bases aligning to TRBD2. Germline CDR1 is GTSNPN and CDR2 is SVGIG (reference sequence). Trimming cost V 2 bases and J 4 bases; bases outside gene matches: 1. This CDR3 spans 14 amino acids. The DNA for the CDR3 is TGTGCCTGGAGTTTAGCGGGGGGGTACAATGAGCAGTTCTTC. Its translation is CAWSLAGGYNEQFF. Full variable domain (rest looked up from reference TRBV30 and TRBJ2-1): SQTIHQWPATLVQPVGSPLSLECTVEGTSNPNLYWYRQAAGRGLQLLFYSVGIGQISSEVPQNLSASRPQDRQFILSSKKLLLSDSGFYLCAWSLAGGYNEQFFGPGTRLTVL.

The chain couples TRBV21-1 to TRBJ2-1; no DNA check was done on the table's D call, TRBD2. TRBV21-1 is noted as a pseudogene. CDR3 length: 15 amino acids. CDR3 loop: CASSKARTSRNEQFF. In nucleotides, the CDR3 is TGTGCCAGCAGCAAAGCCCGGACTAGCAGGAATGAGCAGTTCTTC.

This rearrangement joins TRBV28 to TRBJ2-5; TRBD2 aligns across 7 bases. The V and J ends lost 5 bases and 0 bases, in that order; junction bases with no gene match: 0. The germline V gene has CDR1 MDHEN and CDR2 SYDVKM. The CDR3 sequence is 13 residues long. The CDR3 loop is CASSLADQETQYF. The CDR3, as DNA: TGTGCCAGCAGTCTAGCGGACCAAGAGACCCAGTACTTC.

With respect to this clone: Germline and junction disagree at one end, which may indicate a read error. The gene calls are TRBV27 and TRBJ2-7, with 11 bases aligning to TRBD1. Germline V CDR1 and CDR2: MNHEY, SMNVEV (reference sequence). CDR3 length: 17 residues. The chain's CDR3 is CASSISTRTGGFDEQYF. The CDR3 DNA reads as TGTGCCAGCAGTATATCTACCCGGACAGGGGGCTTCGACGAGCAGTACTTC.

The chain uses TRBV19 and TRBJ1-2; tentatively, D is TRBD1 (6 bases). The CDR3 has 13 residues. Per germline, CDR1 LNHDA and CDR2 SQIVND (reference sequence). The germline V and J ends were trimmed by 2 bases and 2 bases, with 6 bases remaining between them. CDR3 DNA: TGTGCCAGTAGTATAACAGGGAACTATGGCTACACCTTC. Its translation is CASSITGNYGYTF. The full variable domain, completed using reference TRBV19 and TRBJ1-2, is DGGITQSPKYLFRKEGQNVTLSCEQNLNHDAMYWYRQDPGQGLRLIYYSQIVNDFQKGDIAEGYSVSREKKESFPLTVTSAQKNPTAFYLCASSITGNYGYTFGSGTRLTVV.

CDR3 coding DNA: TGCGCCAGCAGCTTGGGGGCAGGCCTCCCGGCTAACTATGGCTACACCTTC. It encodes CASSLGAGLPANYGYTF. The chain carries TRBV5-1 and TRBJ1-2, with D hard to call. V lost 0 bases and J lost 0, with 15 bases in between. The CDR3 runs to 17 residues. Per the germline V gene, CDR1 is SGHRS and CDR2 is YFSETQ.

In this sample, this clone turned up once. The rearrangement joins TRBV27 to TRBJ1-3; 7 positions agree with TRBD1. Germline assignment: CDR1 MNHEY and CDR2 SMNVEV (reference sequence). V lost 4 bases and J lost 4; bases outside the gene matches: 7. The CDR3 is made up of 15 amino acids. CDR3 protein: CASSYTGEAGNTIYF. The CDR3 nucleotides read TGTGCCAGCAGTTATACAGGGGAAGCCGGAAACACCATATATTTT.

CDR3 sequence (DNA): TGTGCCAGTAGTATACCACTTTTGCAGGGGTACGGCACCGGGGAGCTGTTTTTT. Translation gives CASSIPLLQGYGTGELFF. V gene TRBV19 combines with J gene TRBJ2-2; D is perhaps TRBD1 (6 bases). Germline V CDR1 and CDR2: LNHDA, SQIVND (reference sequence). Trimming shortened V by 2 bases and J by 4 bases, and 20 bases separated the two germline ends. The CDR3 is 18 amino acids.

V and J are TRBV6-1 and TRBJ2-1, with D possibly being TRBD1 (6 bases). The CDR3 spans 13 residues. V shed 3 bases and J shed 13 bases, with 16 bases lying between them. Per germline, CDR1 MNHNS and CDR2 SASEGT. CDR3 DNA sequence: TGTGCCAGCAGTGAGGGGGCAGGGGCAGGTCAGTTCTTC. Amino acids: CASSEGAGAGQFF.

The chain has TRBV2 and TRBJ2-2, with D perhaps matching TRBD2 (5 bases). The germline V gene has CDR1 SNHLY and CDR2 FYNNEI. The CDR3 sequence is 14 residues long. The germline V and J ends were trimmed by 7 bases and 1 base, with 10 bases remaining between them. The CDR3 bases are TGTGCCAGCAAGGAGGTAAAGAACACCGGGGAGCTGTTTTTT. This codes for CASKEVKNTGELFF.

V is TRBV6-1 and J is TRBJ2-4; 7 bases are shared with TRBD1. This CDR3 has 15 amino acids. V shed 5 bases, J shed 1 base, and the junction held 5 bases outside the gene matches. Germline V gene lookup returns CDR1 MNHNS and CDR2 SASEGT. This CDR3 is CASSSQQGAKNIQYF. The CDR3 bases are TGTGCCAGCAGTTCCCAACAGGGGGCCAAAAACATTCAGTACTTC.

This sequence joins TRBV7-9 and TRBJ2-7; D unresolved. V was cut by 1 base and J by 8 bases, with 9 bases left in between. Looked up from germline, CDR1 is SEHNR and CDR2 is FQNEAQ (reference sequence). This CDR3 has 12 amino acids. CDR3 in DNA: TGTGCCAGCAGCTTAGTACTCCCCCAGCAGTACTTC. Translating gives CASSLVLPQQYF.

The chain uses TRBV5-1 and TRBJ2-2; TRBD1 matches at 7 bases. The CDR3 spans 15 residues. Germline assignment: CDR1 SGHRS and CDR2 YFSETQ. V lost 4 bases to trimming and J lost 0 bases; unmatched junction nucleotides: 3. Here the CDR3 reads CASSGTVSNTGELFF. As DNA, the CDR3 is TGCGCCAGCAGCGGGACAGTTTCGAACACCGGGGAGCTGTTTTTT.

The rearrangement uses TRBV19 and TRBJ1-1, with 7 bases fitting TRBD1. The V and J ends lost 6 bases and 4 bases, in that order; junction bases with no gene match: 11. Per the germline V gene, CDR1 is LNHDA and CDR2 is SQIVND (reference sequence). The CDR3 runs to 15 residues. CDR3 region: CASRQGELQVTEAFF. CDR3 DNA sequence: TGTGCCAGTAGGCAGGGGGAGTTACAGGTCACTGAAGCTTTCTTT.

The chain carries TRBV2 and TRBJ2-7; possibly TRBD2 for D (5 bases). Germline values: CDR1 SNHLY, CDR2 FYNNEI. The CDR3 covers 12 residues. With 6 bases removed from V and 5 bases from J, the gap between germline ends came to 11 bases. Here the CDR3 DNA reads TGTGCCAGCAGGCAGGACTGGGACGAGCAGTACTTC. Its protein product is CASRQDWDEQYF. The whole variable domain, remainder taken from reference TRBV2 and TRBJ2-7, is EPEVTQTPSHQVTQMGQEVILRCVPISNHLYFYWYRQILGQKVEFLVSFYNNEISEKSEIFDDQFSVERPDGSNFTLKIRSTKLEDSAMYFCASRQDWDEQYFGPGTRLTVT.

CDR3 coding DNA: TGTGCCAGCAGTATTCATAACACTGAAGCTTTCTTT. Translating it yields CASSIHNTEAFF. The V gene is TRBV6-5, the J gene TRBJ1-1; the D is unclear. The germline V gene has CDR1 MNHEY and CDR2 SVGAGI. The CDR3 contains 12 residues. The V gene lost 5 bases and the J gene lost 2 bases, with 6 bases spanning the gap.

This chain connects TRBV28 to TRBJ2-3, with a weak D call TRBD2 (5 bases). The CDR3 contains 18 residues. Germline assignment: CDR1 MDHEN and CDR2 SYDVKM. V was clipped by 3 bases and J by 4 bases, with 23 bases between them. CDR3 loop: CASSLAEGVLTRADTQYF. The CDR3 DNA sequence: TGTGCCAGCAGTTTGGCAGAGGGAGTACTGACAAGGGCAGATACGCAGTATTTT.